These 16 T cell receptor beta chains were sequenced from one sample in a study of long-term antiretroviral therapy in people with HIV. Investigators performed immunoSEQ version v3.0 at survey level. Sequenced by immunoSEQ multiplex PCR; TCRdb stores in-frame clones only, minus some. Counted here are over 25,000 clones, nearly 90% occurring once; the ten biggest clones make up 10% to 15%. The sample consisted of unsorted PBMCs, taken 1.1 years after starting antiretroviral therapy. The receptors originated from a young man with HIV.

The V and J genes are TRBV19 and TRBJ1-5; D call uncertain. V gave up 3 bases and J gave up 1 base, with 4 bases separating them. CDR3 size: 13 residues. CDR1 and CDR2 (germline): LNHDA, SQIVND (reference sequence). CDR3 sequence (DNA): TGTGCCAGTAGTATTTGGAGCAATCAGCCCCAGCATTTT. This codes for CASSIWSNQPQHF.

This chain links TRBV9 with TRBJ2-1; 10 bases are a match to TRBD2. In germline, CDR1 is SGDLS, CDR2 YYNGEE. CDR3 length: 15 residues. J lost 9 bases, V lost 1 base, and 7 bases had no gene match. This CDR3 is CASSVRSGRASEQFF. CDR3 nucleotides: TGTGCCAGCAGCGTAAGGAGCGGGAGGGCCTCTGAGCAGTTCTTC. Combining the CDR3 with reference TRBV9 and TRBJ2-1 gives the whole variable domain DSGVTQTPKHLITATGQRVTLRCSPRSGDLSVYWYQQSLDQGLQFLIQYYNGEERAKGNILERFSAQQFPDLHSELNLSSLELGDSALYFCASSVRSGRASEQFFGPGTRLTVL.

The genes are TRBV13 and TRBJ2-7; TRBD1 aligns across 11 bases. Germline assignment: CDR1 PRHDT and CDR2 FYEKMQ (reference sequence). V gave up 5 bases and J gave up 7 bases; unmatched junction bases: 7. The CDR3 is made up of 14 amino acids. The CDR3 coding sequence is TGTGCCAGCAGCCTCGGACAGGGGGCGCGAGAGCAGTACTTC. Encoded protein: CASSLGQGAREQYF.

The rearrangement links TRBV4-1 to TRBJ2-1, with a weak D call TRBD2 (6 bases). There are 15 residues in the CDR3. V lost 2 bases, J lost 4 bases, and 12 bases lay in between. Germline CDR1 reads MGHRA; CDR2 reads YSYEKL. CDR3 nucleotides: TGCGCCAGCAGCCAAAGGAGCGGGCTGTACAATGAGCAGTTCTTC. It is translated as CASSQRSGLYNEQFF.

V gene TRBV6-4 combines with J gene TRBJ2-7; D gene unclear. V was clipped by 8 bases and J by 0 bases, with 17 bases between them. Looked up from germline, CDR1 is MRHNA and CDR2 is SNTAGT. The CDR3 runs to 15 residues. In DNA form, the CDR3 reads TGTGCCAGCTCCCTTGTGGCGGCGAGCTCCTACGAGCAGTACTTC. This translates into CASSLVAASSYEQYF.

The chain employs TRBV4-3 and TRBJ2-7; 11 nucleotides agree with TRBD1. Trimming at V came to 3 bases and at J to 2 bases, leaving 3 bases not matched to a gene. CDR3 length: 15 amino acids. From germline, CDR1 is LGHNA and CDR2 YSLEER. This CDR3 reads CASSHGTGGTYEQYF. The CDR3, as DNA: TGCGCCAGCAGCCACGGGACAGGGGGGACCTACGAGCAGTACTTC.

V and J are TRBV20-1 and TRBJ2-2; D ambiguous. CDR3 length: 11 amino acids. The germline gives CDR1 DFQATT, CDR2 SNEGSKA (reference sequence). V was clipped by 5 bases and J by 4 bases, with 5 bases between them. CDR3 residues: CSAATTGELFF. The CDR3 DNA reads TGCAGTGCTGCTACCACCGGGGAGCTGTTTTTT.

This clone was counted between two and nine times. The rearrangement joins TRBV27 to TRBJ1-1; D unclear. V shed 4 bases and J shed 1 base, with 7 bases lying between them. This CDR3 comprises 13 residues. Per the germline V gene, CDR1 is MNHEY and CDR2 is SMNVEV (reference sequence). The CDR3 region has the DNA TGTGCCAGCAGTTCCCTGGGGAACACTGAAGCTTTCTTT. This codes for CASSSLGNTEAFF.

The chain has TRBV11-2 and TRBJ2-1; D ambiguous. CDR1 is SGHAT and CDR2 is FQNNGV in the germline V gene. V lost 5 bases and J lost 4, with 3 bases in between. The CDR3 runs 11 residues. This chain's CDR3 is CASSRYNEQFF. The CDR3 DNA reads as TGTGCCAGCAGCCGTTACAATGAGCAGTTCTTC.

This clone was observed a single time. The rearrangement joins TRBV28 to TRBJ1-4; D uncertain. The length of the CDR3 is 15 residues. Germline V gives CDR1 MDHEN, CDR2 SYDVKM. The V end was cut by 4 bases, the J end by 0 bases, with 9 bases between. The CDR3 region is CASSYPGATNEKLFF. The DNA of the CDR3 is TGTGCCAGCAGTTACCCTGGTGCAACTAATGAAAAACTGTTTTTT.

The V call is TRBV19, the J call TRBJ2-7; 7 nucleotides agree with TRBD2. CDR1 and CDR2 (germline): LNHDA, SQIVND (reference sequence). The CDR3 has 16 residues. The junction had 11 bases not matched to a gene; V was cut back by 5 bases and J by 1 base. The CDR3 is CASSDYKRDPSYEQYF. The CDR3 bases are TGTGCCAGTAGTGACTACAAGCGGGATCCTTCCTACGAGCAGTACTTC.

The chain combines TRBV2 with TRBJ2-3, with 10 bases that match TRBD2. Losses at the gene ends were 6 bases for V and 5 bases for J; bases not matched to a gene: 5. Germline assignment: CDR1 SNHLY and CDR2 FYNNEI. The CDR3 consists of 14 residues. CDR3 DNA sequence: TGTGCCAGCAGGCCAGGGACTAGCGTAGATACGCAGTATTTT. It encodes CASRPGTSVDTQYF.

The J gene is TRBJ1-4, the V gene TRBV5-6; the D is unclear. The germline V gene encodes CDR1 SGHDT and CDR2 YYEEEE. V shed 0 bases and J shed 2 bases, with 14 bases lying between them. The CDR3 has 17 amino acids. CDR3 sequence reads: CASSLAVTIRTNEKLFF. DNA of the CDR3: TGTGCCAGCAGCTTGGCCGTAACAATTCGGACTAATGAAAAACTGTTTTTT.

This clone was seen more than once but under ten times. The chain uses TRBV7-9 and TRBJ1-1, with D maybe TRBD1 (5 bases). The CDR3 sequence is 15 residues long. The germline CDR1 and CDR2 sequences are SEHNR and FQNEAQ (reference sequence). The V gene lost 0 bases and the J gene lost 0 bases, with 8 bases spanning the gap. CDR3: CASSLAQAMNTEAFF. In DNA, the CDR3 is TGTGCCAGCAGCTTAGCACAGGCCATGAACACTGAAGCTTTCTTT.

The rearrangement joins TRBV19 to TRBJ1-2; unclear D gene. The CDR3 runs 13 residues. Germline loops: CDR1 LNHDA, CDR2 SQIVND (reference sequence). V dropped 7 bases and J dropped 4 bases, with 13 bases sitting between them. The CDR3 is CASTPAAAYGYTF. The DNA for the CDR3 is TGTGCCAGTACCCCCGCTGCCGCCTATGGCTACACCTTC. Together with reference TRBV19 and TRBJ1-2, the CDR3 gives the full variable domain: DGGITQSPKYLFRKEGQNVTLSCEQNLNHDAMYWYRQDPGQGLRLIYYSQIVNDFQKGDIAEGYSVSREKKESFPLTVTSAQKNPTAFYLCASTPAAAYGYTFGSGTRLTVV.

The chain has TRBV5-4 and TRBJ1-1; D remains unclear. CDR1 is SGHNT and CDR2 is YYREEE in the germline V gene (reference sequence). The V end lost 3 bases, the J end lost 1 base, and 10 bases lay between the germline ends. This CDR3 is built from 14 residues. The CDR3 region is CASSSGSRNTEAFF. In nucleotides, the CDR3 is TGTGCCAGCAGCTCTGGATCGAGGAACACTGAAGCTTTCTTT.